This TCR beta chain was profiled in a study of shared clonotypes between healthy human individuals (dated by TCRdb to between 2020 and 2021). A note on the overall study: The cohort comprised two women and three men aged 18 to 49 years. Libraries were prepared and TCR repertoires were sequenced by different laboratories using diverse techniques, in order to increase sequencing depth and limit assay-specific biases. Per donor, three plates each were used for CD4 naive and CD4 memory, two for CD8 naive, and one for CD8 memory. Leukapheresis yielded between about 0.94 and 8.9 billion PBMCs per donor. Blood TCR repertoires of a handful of healthy adults were deeply sequenced to estimate repertoire size and the extent of clonotype sharing between individuals. Overall study results and their limits: When a few donors were compared, the shared fraction of clonotypes was about 5.5% for naive CD4, approximately 3.5% for naive CD8, 2% to 2.5% for memory CD4, and around 0.4% for memory CD8. Because the study included only a small number of donors, the genetic and exposure-history diversity represented was limited. Estimated clonotype richness was generally larger for naive than for memory subsets. Higher generation probabilities were observed for clonotypes shared by all four sorted-subset donors than for non-shared clonotypes. Pairwise subsampling led to the expectation that sequencing depth would affect the degree of clonotype sharing among donors. Rarefaction of sorted-subset datasets indicated incomplete sequencing despite the large sequencing depth. Sampling was limited to blood, and TCR repertoires in tissue likely differ from TCR repertoires in blood.

Donors were healthy HIV-negative adults with no recently reported acute infections or vaccinations. All donors were Caucasian adults living in Nashville, Tennessee, USA. Magnetic negative selection was used to enrich CD4+ T cells, after which naive cells were positively selected on CD45RA and the negative fraction became the memory subset. After blood collection by leukapheresis, PBMCs were isolated using Ficoll-Histopaque density gradient centrifugation and then cryopreserved in the vapor phase of liquid nitrogen. Analytical flow cytometry was used to check the purity and quantity of every magnetically sorted T cell population. Genomic DNA was isolated from every sorted fraction and measured by UV absorbance on a Nanodrop 2000c. This clone was seen more than once but under ten times. No antigen is known for it. The record has no base qualities; no much larger clone is one base away. Using the deep immunoSEQ assay, TCR CDR3 regions were amplified from genomic DNA by multiplex PCR. Genomic DNA extracted from each cell subset was distributed evenly over all wells of several immunoSEQ 96-well plates, and each plate served as one replicate. For sorted subsets, each replicate PCR was loaded with around 200 ng genomic DNA, equivalent to approximately 27,000 T cell genomes. The purified libraries were quantified using a Qubit 3.0 fluorometer, sized with a Bioanalyzer 2100, and then quantified again using the KAPA Library Quantification kit. Every immunoSEQ 96-well plate was sequenced on a dedicated single-read 150-cycle Illumina NextSeq 550 flow cell. The paper's data handling went like this. Because the immunoSEQ output included only junctional sequences and no quality scores, the filtering could not be the same as the filtering used for full-length reads. To assign V/J genes and CDR3, sequences were annotated using PyIR, a Python wrapper for IgBLAST v1.9, with IMGT germline references. Any read was removed if the V/J assignment was weak (E-value above 1e-6), the CDR3 was missing, or the read contained stop codons, out-of-frame junctions, or ambiguous translated residues. V3J clonotypes were defined by identical inferred V gene, J gene, and CDR3 amino acid sequence. Percentage overlap between repertoires was computed as shared unique clonotypes divided by the size of the smaller repertoire. Repertoire richness was assessed with RTK rarefaction, the Chao1 estimator, and Recon v2.1 estimates of unobserved clonotypes. For all TCRbeta clonotypes obtained by the gDNA method from four donors, generation probabilities were computed with OLGA. In TCRdb, the immuneACCESS table is reduced to in-frame sequences with V and J assigned. These tables do not hold every clone; where another copy was compared, an unresolved V gene accounts for under half, and the others remain unexplained. V, J and clone size derive from that table, while D and trimming were established from the DNA sequence. The sample table shows 2 million to 2.5 million clones, and approximately 94% are seen once. Roughly 0.13% of the sample lies in the top ten.

From cysteine to phenylalanine, the CDR3 is 18 amino acids long. This entry keeps only the CDR3 DNA: 54 bases, framed from base 1. Reading the germline V gene gives CDR1 MGHRA and CDR2 YSYEKL. Unmatched junction bases come to 11, with V trimmed by 1 base and J by 3 bases. Sequenced material: naive CD4+ T cells sorted from blood. The sample's cell subset or site label is to be understood as: CD45RA+ positively selected. This clonotype was obtained from a man aged 18-30 years in good health. Recombination connected TRBV4-1 to TRBJ2-2, with TRBD2 matching 7 junction bases. The base sequence is TGCGCCAGCAGCCAAGCACGAATGGCGCGGGAGTACACCGGGGAGCTGTTTTTT. This gives the protein CASSQARMAREYTGELFF.